The 10 T cell receptor beta chains below all came from one sample that was sequenced in a study of identical twins. TCRdb called the 5' RACE reads again in MiXCR, with one record for every CDR3 protein. The table includes about 890,000 distinct CDR3 sequences, approximately 13% detected once. These data also formed part of another study, on yellow fever vaccine responses in identical twins.

Sequenced sample: PBMCs. The receptor source for this set is a woman aged 18-29 years in good health.

This clonotype was seen at least ten times. The chain uses TRBV14 and TRBJ1-1; the D is unclear. The CDR3 extends over 13 amino acids. Trimming removed 0 bases from V and 5 bases from J, with 7 bases in between. The germline CDR1 and CDR2 sequences are SGHDN and FVKESK. CDR3 DNA sequence: TGTGCCAGCAGCCAAGAATATCAGACTGAAGCTTTCTTT. It encodes CASSQEYQTEAFF.

The genes are TRBV6-5 and TRBJ2-3, with TRBD2 matching over 9 bases. CDR1 MNHEY and CDR2 SVGAGI come from the germline V gene. V was clipped by 2 bases and J by 2 bases; unmatched bases: 2. There are 15 residues in the CDR3. In nucleotides, the CDR3 is TGTGCCAGCAGTTACCAGCGGGGGGCCACAGATACGCAGTATTTT. Its translation: CASSYQRGATDTQYF.

There are a few counts of this clonotype. The chain employs TRBV20-1 and TRBJ2-4; TRBD2 aligns across 9 bases. With V trimmed by 0 bases and J by 6 bases, 6 bases remained unmatched. Germline CDR1 and CDR2: DFQATT and SNEGSKA (reference sequence). The CDR3 has 15 residues. The CDR3 DNA reads as TGCAGTGCTAGAGACGGGGTAGCGGGAGCAAACATTCAGTACTTC. It specifies CSARDGVAGANIQYF.

The V and J genes are TRBV28 and TRBJ2-3; 12 nucleotides match TRBD1. There are 15 residues in the CDR3. Trimming at V came to 6 bases and at J to 2 bases, leaving 3 bases not matched to a gene. Germline values: CDR1 MDHEN, CDR2 SYDVKM. For the CDR3, the DNA is TGTGCCAGCAGGGGACAGGGGGCCAACACAGATACGCAGTATTTT. Protein: CASRGQGANTDTQYF.

This clonotype was seen more than once but under ten times. The V and J genes are TRBV29-1 and TRBJ2-3; 11 bases match TRBD2. Trimming at V came to 5 bases and at J to 2 bases, leaving 6 bases not matched to a gene. The germline V gene encodes CDR1 SQVTM and CDR2 ANQGSEA. There are 15 residues in the CDR3. The CDR3 region is CSVSNSGGATDTQYF. The CDR3 DNA is TGCAGCGTTTCAAATAGCGGGGGGGCCACAGATACGCAGTATTTT.

The chain combines TRBV27 with TRBJ2-7; the match to TRBD2 covers 9 bases. Germline V CDR1 and CDR2: MNHEY, SMNVEV (reference sequence). The CDR3 is 15 amino acids. Losses at the gene ends were 2 bases for V and 3 bases for J; bases not matched to a gene: 5. The CDR3 coding sequence is TGTGCCAGCAGTTTAACGGGACTAGCTATCTACGAGCAGTACTTC. The encoded protein is CASSLTGLAIYEQYF.

This clonotype was counted only a few times. The gene calls are TRBV11-2 and TRBJ2-1; 15 bases line up with TRBD2. V dropped 4 bases and J dropped 9; count of bases not matched to a gene: 10. Per germline, CDR1 SGHAT and CDR2 FQNNGV. This CDR3 is built from 17 residues. As DNA, the CDR3 is TGTGCCAGCAGCTCAAACGGACTAGCGGGGGGGCTGATTGAGCAGTTCTTC. It codes for CASSSNGLAGGLIEQFF.

This chain links TRBV6-4 with TRBJ1-4; D is undetermined. The CDR3 spans 20 residues. V shed 0 bases and J shed 0 bases, with 20 bases lying between them. Germline CDR1 MRHNA, CDR2 SNTAGT. CDR3 DNA: TGTGCCAGCAGTGACTCGATATTCCCCCGGCGGAGCGCAACTAATGAAAAACTGTTTTTT. Protein product: CASSDSIFPRRSATNEKLFF.

This clonotype occurred a few times. J is TRBJ1-1 and V is TRBV20-1, with D possibly being TRBD1 (5 bases). The V and J ends lost 4 bases and 0 bases respectively, with 15 bases between them. Germline V lookup: CDR1 DFQATT, CDR2 SNEGSKA (reference sequence). The CDR3 totals 15 residues. This CDR3 reads CSATFDSLLNTEAFF. CDR3 nucleotides: TGCAGTGCTACCTTCGACAGCTTGCTGAACACTGAAGCTTTCTTT.

This clonotype has just a few counts. J is TRBJ2-7 and V is TRBV27; D is ambiguous. Trimming removed 2 bases at V and 0 bases at J, with 11 bases between. CDR1 MNHEY and CDR2 SMNVEV come from the germline V gene (reference sequence). The CDR3 is 15 residues long. Written as DNA, the CDR3 is TGTGCCAGCAGTTTACGCGGTAACCCCTCCTACGAGCAGTACTTC. Translated: CASSLRGNPSYEQYF.